This T cell receptor (beta chain) was identified during a study of blood T cell repertoires in COVID-19. Background on the study: Donors in the United States, Italy and Spain gave samples during acute or convalescent COVID-19. Sample material is recorded as cDNA or gDNA derived from T cells, B-cell-depleted T cells, or PBMCs.

The CDR3 loop spans 17 amino acids. Germline assignment: CDR1 SGHTA and CDR2 FQGNSA. Trimming removed 3 bases from V and 4 bases from J; junction bases left unmatched: 9. Original handling: Reference gene primers were amplified, and this amplification served to estimate nucleated cell counts. Sequencing used immunoSEQ multiplex PCR; TCRdb keeps in-frame clones, though not all of them. That table supplies the V and J calls and clone size; D and trimming were determined from the DNA. The data contain around 82,000 clones, 80% to 95% of them singletons. V is TRBV7-2 and J is TRBJ2-3, with 11 bases that match TRBD2. The clonotype was recovered from a human donor in a cohort sampled during active COVID-19. The sequenced sample was peripheral blood. The CDR3 loop reads CASSLASGGPFPDTQYF. The DNA for the CDR3 is TGTGCCAGCAGCTTGGCTAGCGGGGGGCCATTCCCAGATACGCAGTATTTT. Together with reference TRBV7-2 and TRBJ2-3, the CDR3 gives the full variable domain: GAGVSQSPSNKVTEKGKDVELRCDPISGHTALYWYRQSLGQGLEFLIYFQGNSAPDKSGLPSDRFSAERTGGSVSTLTIQRTQQEDSAVYLCASSLASGGPFPDTQYFGPGTRLTVL.